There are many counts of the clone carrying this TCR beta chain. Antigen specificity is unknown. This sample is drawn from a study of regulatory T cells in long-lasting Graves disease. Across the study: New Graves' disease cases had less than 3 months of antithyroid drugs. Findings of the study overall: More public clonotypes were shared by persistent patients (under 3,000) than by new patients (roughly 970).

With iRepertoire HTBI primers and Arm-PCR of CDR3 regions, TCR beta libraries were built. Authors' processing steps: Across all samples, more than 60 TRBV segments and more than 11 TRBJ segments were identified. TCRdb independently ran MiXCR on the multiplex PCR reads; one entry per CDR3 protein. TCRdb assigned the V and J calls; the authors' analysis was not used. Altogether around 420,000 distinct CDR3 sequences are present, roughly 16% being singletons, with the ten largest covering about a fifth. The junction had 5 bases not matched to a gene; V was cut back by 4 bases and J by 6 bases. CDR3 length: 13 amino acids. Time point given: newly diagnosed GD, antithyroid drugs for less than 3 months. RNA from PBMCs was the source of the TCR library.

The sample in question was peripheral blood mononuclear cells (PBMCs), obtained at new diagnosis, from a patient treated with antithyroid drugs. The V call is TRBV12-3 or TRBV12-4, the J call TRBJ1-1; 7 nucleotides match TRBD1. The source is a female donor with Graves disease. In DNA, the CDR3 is TGTGCCAGCAGTTATGGAGGGGGCCCTGAAGCTTTCTTT. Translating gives CASSYGGGPEAFF.